This TCR beta chain was sequenced during a study of blood T cell repertoires in COVID-19. For the study at large: Samples representing acute and convalescent COVID-19 were sourced from the United States, Italy and Spain. T cells, B-cell-depleted T cells, or PBMCs provided the cDNA or gDNA that served as material.

Seattle cases were enrolled at active infection and followed longitudinally. Assay: immunoSEQ multiplex PCR; the TCRdb copy retains only in-frame clones and omits some. The table shows some 190,000 clones, with under 90% occurring only once. The CDR3 sequence is 17 residues long. The germline gives CDR1 SGHRS, CDR2 YFSETQ. V gave up 6 bases and J gave up 7 bases; unmatched junction bases: 18. Sequenced material: peripheral blood. This sequence was found in an elderly woman with COVID-19, enrolled during active disease. This chain uses TRBV5-1 with TRBJ2-1; TRBD2 matches 8 bases. The CDR3 is CASMSTSGTSLRNEQFF. In DNA, the CDR3 is TGCGCCAGCATGTCCACCTCCGGGACTAGTCTTAGGAATGAGCAGTTCTTC.